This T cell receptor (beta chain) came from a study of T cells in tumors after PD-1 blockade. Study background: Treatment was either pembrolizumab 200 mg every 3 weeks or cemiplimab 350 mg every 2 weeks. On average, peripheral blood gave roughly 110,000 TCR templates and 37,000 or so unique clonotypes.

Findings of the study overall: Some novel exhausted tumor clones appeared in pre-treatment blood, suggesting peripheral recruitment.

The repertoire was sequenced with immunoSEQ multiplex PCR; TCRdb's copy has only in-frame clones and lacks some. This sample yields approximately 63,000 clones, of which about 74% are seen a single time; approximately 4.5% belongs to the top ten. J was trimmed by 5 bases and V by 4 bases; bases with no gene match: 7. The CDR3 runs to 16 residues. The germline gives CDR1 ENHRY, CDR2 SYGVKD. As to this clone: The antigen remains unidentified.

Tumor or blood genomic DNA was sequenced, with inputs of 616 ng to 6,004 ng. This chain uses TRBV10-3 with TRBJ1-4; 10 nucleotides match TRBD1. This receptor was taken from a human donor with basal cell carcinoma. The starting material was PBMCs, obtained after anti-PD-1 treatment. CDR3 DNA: TGTGCCATCAGTGCCCGACAGGGGGCGGGAAATGAAAAACTGTTTTTT. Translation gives CAISARQGAGNEKLFF.